The present entry profiles one T cell receptor beta chain with its context. This sample was taken from a study of T-cell reconstitution after alpha-beta-depleted transplantation in children. The CDR3 consists of 15 residues. Trimming removed 3 bases from V and 3 bases from J, with 14 bases in between. Unique molecular identifiers were incorporated during preparation of the TCRbeta library. TCRdb recomputed calls from the PCR reads with MiXCR, one row per CDR3 protein. Among 100,000 to 150,000 distinct CDR3 sequences listed, more than 20% were seen once. Sequencing was performed on PBMCs, mostly from graft donor cells, taken 180 days after TCRalphabeta/CD19-depleted stem cell transplant. This sequence joins TRBV12-3 or TRBV12-4 and TRBJ2-5; a weak D match, TRBD2 (5 bases). This TCR came from a male patient aged 2 to 9 who had a stem cell transplant for chronic granulomatous disease, so the T cells may come from the graft donor. The CDR3 reads CASSFIGLQEETQYF. CDR3 nucleotides: TGTGCCAGCAGTTTTATTGGACTCCAAGAAGAGACCCAGTACTTC.